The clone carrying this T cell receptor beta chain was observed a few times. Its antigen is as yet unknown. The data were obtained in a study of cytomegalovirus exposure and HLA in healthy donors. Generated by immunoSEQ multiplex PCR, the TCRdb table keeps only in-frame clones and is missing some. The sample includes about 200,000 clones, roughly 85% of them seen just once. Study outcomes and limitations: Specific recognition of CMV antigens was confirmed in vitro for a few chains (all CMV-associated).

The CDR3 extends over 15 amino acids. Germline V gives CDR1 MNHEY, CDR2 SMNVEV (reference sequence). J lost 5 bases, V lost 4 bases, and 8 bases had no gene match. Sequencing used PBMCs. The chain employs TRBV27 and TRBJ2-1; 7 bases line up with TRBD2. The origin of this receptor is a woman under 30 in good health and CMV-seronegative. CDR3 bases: TGTGCCAGCAGTTGGTGGGAGGGCCACGACAATGAGCAGTTCTTC. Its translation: CASSWWEGHDNEQFF.